A single sample is the source of the 18 T cell receptor beta chains below, sequenced in a study of beta chain features in type 1 diabetes. General study findings and limits: A moderate, significant TCRB CDR3 shortening appeared in type 1 diabetes across four CD4+ subsets.

These receptors are not linked to any known antigen. The investigators reverse transcribed all of the isolated RNA, so they sequenced expressed TCRB transcripts. The assay was immunoSEQ multiplex PCR, and TCRdb's table has in-frame clones only and misses some. Of under 300,000 clones listed, around 16% are singletons. Sequencing was done on a sample of naive CD4+ T cells from blood. Source of these receptors: a man aged 30 to 39 with type 1 diabetes.

This clone was counted between two and nine times. In DNA form, the CDR3 reads TGTGCCAGCTCACCACTCGAAACCTACGAGCAGTACTTC. It encodes CASSPLETYEQYF. The chain couples TRBV18 to TRBJ2-7; no reliable D call. Germline lookup yields CDR1 KGHSH and CDR2 LQKENI. This CDR3 contains 13 residues. V lost 1 base and J 2 bases, leaving 6 bases between the germline ends.

This clone has a handful of counts. The chain couples TRBV7-2 to TRBJ2-7; 7 bases agree with TRBD2. Losses at the gene ends were 1 base for V and 1 base for J; bases not matched to a gene: 10. Germline V gene sequence: CDR1 SGHTA, CDR2 FQGNSA. The CDR3 runs 17 residues. The CDR3 spells CASSLGGLADKSYEQYF. The CDR3 nucleotides read TGTGCCAGCAGCTTAGGAGGCCTAGCGGATAAATCCTACGAGCAGTACTTC.

Here the CDR3 DNA reads TGTGCCAGCAGCCAAGAGGGGAATCAGCCCCAGCATTTT. Protein product: CASSQEGNQPQHF. This chain uses TRBV14 with TRBJ1-5; no definite D call. In germline, CDR1 is SGHDN, CDR2 FVKESK. The CDR3 length is 13 residues. The V end lost 0 bases, the J end lost 4 bases, and 4 bases lay between the germline ends.

The V gene is TRBV30, the J gene TRBJ1-5; no firm D call. The length of the CDR3 is 13 residues. The V end was cut by 7 bases, the J end by 0 bases, with 10 bases between. Germline loops: CDR1 GTSNPN, CDR2 SVGIG (reference sequence). DNA of the CDR3: TGTGCCTTTCAGGACGGTAGCAATCAGCCCCAGCATTTT. This codes for CAFQDGSNQPQHF.

This rearrangement joins TRBV29-1 to TRBJ2-7; TRBD2 agrees at 7 bases. V was pared by 5 bases and J by 3 bases, with 7 bases of the junction left unmatched. Per germline, CDR1 SQVTM and CDR2 ANQGSEA. The CDR3 has 13 amino acids. The CDR3, as DNA: TGCAGCGTTACCCTGGGGGGGGACTACGAGCAGTACTTC. Its protein product is CSVTLGGDYEQYF.

The chain combines TRBV9 with TRBJ2-1; D is perhaps TRBD1 or TRBD2 (6 bases each). Germline values: CDR1 SGDLS, CDR2 YYNGEE. Trimming left V 3 bases short and J 0 bases short, with 10 bases between. The CDR3 is made up of 15 amino acids. CDR3 loop: CASSAGASSYNEQFF. Here the CDR3 DNA reads TGTGCCAGCAGCGCGGGGGCCAGCTCCTACAATGAGCAGTTCTTC.

CDR3 sequence (DNA): TGTGCCATCAGTGATCTTTGGACAGCCTATGGCTACACCTTC. Its protein is CAISDLWTAYGYTF. The chain uses TRBV10-3 and TRBJ1-2, with TRBD1 as a possible D gene (6 bases). Germline loops: CDR1 ENHRY, CDR2 SYGVKD. The germline V and J ends were trimmed by 3 bases and 4 bases, with 12 bases remaining between them. CDR3 length: 14 residues.

J is TRBJ2-1 and V is TRBV5-1, with 10 bases matching TRBD2. CDR1 SGHRS and CDR2 YFSETQ come from the germline V gene. This CDR3 region has 14 residues. Unmatched junction bases numbered 9, after V lost 9 bases and J lost 6 bases. In DNA form, the CDR3 reads TGCGCCACTAACGGACTAGCGGATACCAATGAGCAGTTCTTC. This sequence encodes CATNGLADTNEQFF. Looking up the rest from reference TRBV5-1 and TRBJ2-1 gives the full variable domain: KAGVTQTPRYLIKTRGQQVTLSCSPISGHRSVSWYQQTPGQGLQFLFEYFSETQRNKGNFPGRFSGRQFSNSRSEMNVSTLELGDSALYLCATNGLADTNEQFFGPGTRLTVL.

This clone was seen only a few times. The rearrangement joins TRBV7-2 to TRBJ1-2; tentative D call: TRBD1 (5 bases). CDR3 length: 14 residues. Between the trimmed V and J ends, which lost 5 bases and 3 bases, there was a span of 13 bases. Germline assignment: CDR1 SGHTA and CDR2 FQGNSA. The CDR3 DNA reads as TGTGCCAGCAGCCAGGGACTTAATGACTATGGCTACACCTTC. Translation gives CASSQGLNDYGYTF.

The V call is TRBV28, the J call TRBJ2-5, with 11 bases aligning to TRBD2. Germline lookup yields CDR1 MDHEN and CDR2 SYDVKM. This CDR3 spans 15 amino acids. The V segment lost 2 bases and the J segment 13 bases; nucleotides outside the gene matches: 12. CDR3 nucleotide sequence: TGTGCCAGCAGTTTAGGGTCTAGACTAGCGGGATCCCTGTACTTC. Translating gives CASSLGSRLAGSLYF.

This chain uses TRBV6-6 with TRBJ2-1; the D gene is possibly TRBD1 (5 bases). CDR3 length equals 11 residues. V lost 5 bases and J lost 12, with 11 bases in between. Germline V gene lookup returns CDR1 MNHNY and CDR2 SVGAGI (reference sequence). This CDR3 reads CASSPQGRQFF. CDR3 coding DNA: TGTGCCAGCAGTCCCCAGGGTAGGCAGTTCTTC.

This clone was picked up a small number of times. The J gene is TRBJ2-1, the V gene TRBV5-6, with D possibly being TRBD1 (5 bases). There are 14 residues in the CDR3. V dropped 0 bases and J dropped 5 bases, with 9 bases sitting between them. From germline, CDR1 is SGHDT and CDR2 YYEEEE. This chain's CDR3 is CASSLGTRNNEQFF. CDR3 coding DNA: TGTGCCAGCAGCTTGGGGACACGTAACAATGAGCAGTTCTTC.

CDR3 coding DNA: TGTGCCAGCAGCTTAATGACGGGATCGAACACCGGGGAGCTGTTTTTT. Amino acid sequence: CASSLMTGSNTGELFF. This chain links TRBV7-2 with TRBJ2-2, with TRBD2 as a possible D gene (5 bases). Germline V gives CDR1 SGHTA, CDR2 FQGNSA. The CDR3 has 16 amino acids. V shed 2 bases and J shed 0 bases, with 10 bases lying between them.

This clone was recorded a few times. This chain connects TRBV2 to TRBJ2-5, with D possibly TRBD2 on 5 matching bases. Germline V gene lookup returns CDR1 SNHLY and CDR2 FYNNEI. CDR3 length equals 13 residues. V dropped 8 bases and J dropped 5 bases, with 15 bases sitting between them. Here the CDR3 DNA reads TGTGCCAGCGGGAGCGGATTTCGGGAGACCCAGTACTTC. Its protein product is CASGSGFRETQYF.

This clone was recorded a few times. V usage is TRBV7-9 and J usage is TRBJ2-5; possibly TRBD1 or TRBD2 for D (6 bases each). V was trimmed by 3 bases and J by 0 bases, leaving 14 bases between them. CDR1 is SEHNR and CDR2 is FQNEAQ in the germline V gene (reference sequence). There are 16 residues in the CDR3. The CDR3 DNA follows: TGTGCCAGCAGCTTGGGGGGCCTGTTGTACCAAGAGACCCAGTACTTC. Residues: CASSLGGLLYQETQYF.

This clone was counted a few times. The V and J genes are TRBV29-1 and TRBJ2-1; a possible D gene is TRBD1 (6 bases). Trimming removed 6 bases at V and 5 bases at J, with 14 bases between. CDR1 is SQVTM and CDR2 is ANQGSEA in the germline V gene. The CDR3 is made up of 13 amino acids. The CDR3 here is CSVDRNRNNEQFF. The CDR3 DNA sequence: TGCAGCGTCGACAGGAACCGTAACAATGAGCAGTTCTTC.

This clone was seen a handful of times. DNA for the CDR3: TGCAGCGTCCTCCCGGGACCCCCCCGGACCCAGTACTTC. Translating it yields CSVLPGPPRTQYF. The chain links TRBV29-1 to TRBJ2-5; the D gene could be TRBD1 or TRBD2 (5 bases each). The germline V gene encodes CDR1 SQVTM and CDR2 ANQGSEA. This CDR3 spans 13 amino acids. Trimming cost V 6 bases and J 7 bases, with 18 bases left between them.

The chain uses TRBV2 and TRBJ2-6; unclear D gene. The CDR3 extends over 15 amino acids. The V end lost 6 bases, the J end lost 0 bases, and 9 bases lay between the germline ends. Germline CDR1 and CDR2: SNHLY and FYNNEI. The CDR3 spells CASSAVISGANVLTF. Written as DNA, the CDR3 is TGTGCCAGCAGCGCCGTGATCTCTGGGGCCAACGTCCTGACTTTC.